These T cell receptor beta chains were read from a single sample in a study. MiXCR, run by TCRdb on the 5' RACE reads, gives a single entry per CDR3 protein. The data contain just over 60,000 distinct CDR3 sequences, approximately 29% of them singletons. The sequenced sample was tumor-infiltrating naive CD4+ T cells sorted from the breast tumor. These receptors all come from a female donor with breast cancer. Both conserved end residues are part of each CDR3. Fields, in order: D gene, J gene, clone size, V gene, CDR3 protein, CDR3 DNA. D genes are given only for firm matches. Expanded clones get a size class; other rows say once, few or many, or leave the size out.

D gene: .
J gene: TRBJ2-7
clone size: few
V gene: TRBV5-1
CDR3 protein: CASSVGISYEQYF
CDR3 DNA: TGCGCCAGCAGCGTCGGGATCTCCTACGAGCAGTACTTC

D gene: .
J gene: TRBJ1-1
clone size: .
V gene: TRBV7-2
CDR3 protein: CASSLAPGAFF
CDR3 DNA: TGTGCCAGCAGCCTCGCCCCGGGGGCTTTCTTT

D gene: TRBD1
J gene: TRBJ2-5
clone size: .
V gene: TRBV7-2
CDR3 protein: CASSVDSGGGQETQYF
CDR3 DNA: TGTGCCAGCAGCGTAGACTCAGGGGGCGGACAAGAGACCCAGTACTTC

D gene: .
J gene: TRBJ1-6
clone size: many
V gene: TRBV5-1
CDR3 protein: CASRLGPSNSPLHF
CDR3 DNA: TGCGCCAGCAGACTTGGACCGTCAAATTCACCCCTCCACTTT

D gene: TRBD1
J gene: TRBJ2-4
clone size: .
V gene: TRBV12-3/TRBV12-4
CDR3 protein: CASSLKTGGSQYF
CDR3 DNA: TGTGCCAGCAGTTTAAAGACAGGGGGGTCGCAGTACTTC

D gene: TRBD2
J gene: TRBJ2-3
clone size: few
V gene: TRBV7-6
CDR3 protein: CASSLGASGGTDTQYF
CDR3 DNA: TGTGCCAGCAGCTTGGGCGCTAGCGGAGGAACAGATACGCAGTATTTT

D gene: TRBD1
J gene: TRBJ2-3
clone size: .
V gene: TRBV7-3
CDR3 protein: CASSSRTGSMDTQYF
CDR3 DNA: TGTGCCAGCAGCTCCCGGACAGGTTCCATGGATACGCAGTATTTT

D gene: TRBD2
J gene: TRBJ2-7
clone size: few
V gene: TRBV6-5
CDR3 protein: CASSSGGEWWEQYF
CDR3 DNA: TGTGCCAGCAGTTCTGGGGGGGAATGGTGGGAGCAGTACTTC

D gene: TRBD1
J gene: TRBJ2-6
clone size: .
V gene: TRBV6-1
CDR3 protein: CASRNRGGSGANVLTF
CDR3 DNA: TGTGCCAGCAGGAACAGGGGCGGCTCTGGGGCCAACGTCCTGACTTTC

D gene: TRBD1
J gene: TRBJ2-3
clone size: .
V gene: TRBV9
CDR3 protein: CASSGDRGRTDTQYF
CDR3 DNA: TGTGCCAGCAGCGGGGACAGGGGGAGGACAGATACGCAGTATTTT

D gene: .
J gene: TRBJ2-2
clone size: many
V gene: TRBV9
CDR3 protein: CASSVDQGYTGELFF
CDR3 DNA: TGTGCCAGCAGCGTAGACCAGGGGTACACCGGGGAGCTGTTTTTT

D gene: .
J gene: TRBJ2-2
clone size: many
V gene: TRBV7-2
CDR3 protein: CASRGRTSNTGELFF
CDR3 DNA: TGTGCCAGCAGGGGACGGACCTCGAACACCGGGGAGCTGTTTTTT

D gene: .
J gene: TRBJ2-5
clone size: many
V gene: TRBV7-6
CDR3 protein: CASSLRPLGETQYF
CDR3 DNA: TGTGCCAGCAGCTTAAGGCCCCTGGGGGAGACCCAGTACTTC

D gene: .
J gene: TRBJ1-3
clone size: many
V gene: TRBV6-5
CDR3 protein: CASRVGLLAGNTIYF
CDR3 DNA: TGTGCCAGCAGGGTTGGACTACTCGCTGGAAACACCATATATTTT

D gene: .
J gene: TRBJ2-1
clone size: few
V gene: TRBV20-1
CDR3 protein: CSARDDVRGDKVDEQFF
CDR3 DNA: TGCAGTGCTAGAGATGATGTAAGGGGTGATAAGGTAGATGAGCAGTTCTTC

D gene: .
J gene: TRBJ1-3
clone size: few
V gene: TRBV20-1
CDR3 protein: CSVGQDHSGNTIYF
CDR3 DNA: TGCAGTGTGGGACAAGACCACTCTGGAAACACCATATATTTT

D gene: TRBD2
J gene: TRBJ2-1
clone size: .
V gene: TRBV20-1
CDR3 protein: CSASTSGRANEQFF
CDR3 DNA: TGCAGTGCTAGTACTAGCGGGAGGGCAAATGAGCAGTTCTTC

D gene: TRBD1
J gene: TRBJ1-3
clone size: .
V gene: TRBV5-1
CDR3 protein: CASSTGQGATTIYF
CDR3 DNA: TGCGCCAGCAGCACGGGACAGGGGGCCACCACCATATATTTT

D gene: TRBD2
J gene: TRBJ2-1
clone size: .
V gene: TRBV7-2
CDR3 protein: CASSLAGTSTFNEQFF
CDR3 DNA: TGTGCCAGCAGCTTAGCCGGGACTAGTACGTTCAATGAGCAGTTCTTC

D gene: .
J gene: TRBJ1-6
clone size: .
V gene: TRBV7-2
CDR3 protein: CAIPGGGPNSPLHF
CDR3 DNA: TGTGCCATTCCGGGCGGGGGGCCTAATTCACCCCTCCACTTT

D gene: TRBD2
J gene: TRBJ2-3
clone size: few
V gene: TRBV5-1
CDR3 protein: CASSEVAGGPGTDTQYF
CDR3 DNA: TGCGCCAGCAGCGAGGTAGCGGGGGGGCCGGGCACAGATACGCAGTATTTT

D gene: TRBD1
J gene: TRBJ1-5
clone size: .
V gene: TRBV12-3/TRBV12-4
CDR3 protein: CASSSRKLGQGARQPQHF
CDR3 DNA: TGTGCCAGCAGTTCCAGGAAACTTGGACAGGGGGCGAGGCAGCCCCAGCATTTT

D gene: .
J gene: TRBJ2-3
clone size: .
V gene: TRBV10-3
CDR3 protein: CAISEDSTDTQYF
CDR3 DNA: TGTGCCATCAGTGAGGACTCCACAGATACGCAGTATTTT

D gene: .
J gene: TRBJ1-5
clone size: many
V gene: TRBV4-3
CDR3 protein: CASSQGLDYRDFNQPQHF
CDR3 DNA: TGCGCCAGCAGCCAAGGTTTGGATTACCGGGACTTCAATCAGCCCCAGCATTTT

D gene: .
J gene: TRBJ2-1
clone size: many
V gene: TRBV12-3/TRBV12-4
CDR3 protein: CASSQISRDEQFF
CDR3 DNA: TGTGCCAGCAGTCAAATATCGAGGGATGAGCAGTTCTTC

D gene: .
J gene: TRBJ2-7
clone size: many
V gene: TRBV10-3
CDR3 protein: CAIRSEGGKQYF
CDR3 DNA: TGTGCCATCAGGAGTGAGGGGGGGAAGCAGTACTTC

D gene: TRBD1
J gene: TRBJ1-1
clone size: few
V gene: TRBV28
CDR3 protein: CASRSTGTAEAFF
CDR3 DNA: TGTGCCAGCAGATCAACCGGGACAGCAGAAGCTTTCTTT

D gene: TRBD2
J gene: TRBJ2-1
clone size: .
V gene: TRBV29-1
CDR3 protein: CSVEVPAGARNEQFF
CDR3 DNA: TGCAGCGTTGAAGTCCCAGCGGGAGCAAGGAATGAGCAGTTCTTC

D gene: .
J gene: TRBJ1-1
clone size: .
V gene: TRBV20-1
CDR3 protein: CSARDRVSNTEAFF
CDR3 DNA: TGCAGTGCTAGAGACAGGGTTTCAAACACTGAAGCTTTCTTT

D gene: TRBD2
J gene: TRBJ2-3
clone size: many
V gene: TRBV5-1
CDR3 protein: CASSSPTAGVGTDTQYF
CDR3 DNA: TGCGCCAGCAGCTCCCCAACGGCGGGAGTTGGCACAGATACGCAGTATTTT

D gene: .
J gene: TRBJ2-5
clone size: .
V gene: TRBV6-2/TRBV6-3
CDR3 protein: CTSHPWGAGETQYF
CDR3 DNA: TGTACCAGCCATCCTTGGGGGGCGGGGGAGACCCAGTACTTC

D gene: .
J gene: TRBJ2-1
clone size: many
V gene: TRBV5-4
CDR3 protein: CASSFDIVDNEQFF
CDR3 DNA: TGTGCCAGCAGCTTCGATATAGTAGACAATGAGCAGTTCTTC

D gene: .
J gene: TRBJ2-7
clone size: .
V gene: TRBV6-6
CDR3 protein: CASSYRRGEQYF
CDR3 DNA: TGTGCCAGCAGTTACCGTCGAGGCGAGCAGTACTTC

D gene: TRBD2
J gene: TRBJ2-7
clone size: few
V gene: TRBV20-1
CDR3 protein: CSAFSGSAYEQYF
CDR3 DNA: TGCAGTGCGTTTAGCGGGTCAGCCTACGAGCAGTACTTC

D gene: TRBD1
J gene: TRBJ2-5
clone size: many
V gene: TRBV28
CDR3 protein: CASSASRTGVNQETQYF
CDR3 DNA: TGTGCCAGCAGTGCCAGCAGGACAGGGGTAAACCAAGAGACCCAGTACTTC

D gene: .
J gene: TRBJ1-1
clone size: few
V gene: TRBV5-1
CDR3 protein: CASSLVGVGTEAFF
CDR3 DNA: TGCGCCAGCAGCTTGGTGGGGGTAGGTACTGAAGCTTTCTTT

D gene: .
J gene: TRBJ1-5
clone size: .
V gene: TRBV3-1
CDR3 protein: CASSQGYQPQHF
CDR3 DNA: TGTGCCAGCAGCCAGGGGTATCAGCCCCAGCATTTT

D gene: TRBD1
J gene: TRBJ2-5
clone size: medium-sized
V gene: TRBV7-2
CDR3 protein: CASSLFPRGSGETQYF
CDR3 DNA: TGTGCCAGCAGCTTATTCCCCAGGGGGAGTGGGGAGACCCAGTACTTC

D gene: TRBD1
J gene: TRBJ1-2
clone size: .
V gene: TRBV6-6
CDR3 protein: CASSHSTGGYGYTF
CDR3 DNA: TGTGCCAGCAGTCACTCAACAGGGGGCTATGGCTACACCTTC

D gene: .
J gene: TRBJ1-2
clone size: .
V gene: TRBV20-1
CDR3 protein: CSAKDQVNYGYTF
CDR3 DNA: TGCAGTGCTAAAGATCAGGTTAACTATGGCTACACCTTC